The next 26 T cell receptor beta chains were all read from a single sample in a study of control samples from healthy donors and cancer patients. Sequencing used immunoSEQ multiplex PCR; TCRdb keeps in-frame clones, though not all of them. The profile covers under 65,000 clones, with 85% to 95% appearing a single time and about 0.91% taken by the ten largest. Sequencing input: PBMCs. Source of these receptors: a man aged 25-40 years with colorectal cancer.

The chain employs TRBV6-5 and TRBJ1-2; 9 bases match TRBD1. CDR1 and CDR2 from the germline V gene are MNHEY and SVGAGI. The CDR3 length is 15 residues. The trim removed 5 bases at V and 1 base at J, leaving 5 bases unmatched. CDR3 bases: TGTGCCAGCAGTCGGGGGACAGGGATTAACTATGGCTACACCTTC. Protein sequence: CASSRGTGINYGYTF.

The genes are TRBV5-1 and TRBJ1-1; 7 nucleotides line up with TRBD1. This CDR3 contains 14 residues. V trimming: 0 bases; J trimming: 4 bases; junction bases outside the gene matches: 3. The germline gives CDR1 SGHRS, CDR2 YFSETQ. The CDR3 loop is CASSLVAGGTEAFF. The CDR3 DNA sequence: TGCGCCAGCAGCTTGGTGGCAGGGGGCACTGAAGCTTTCTTT.

CDR3 DNA sequence: TGCGCCAGCAGCCAAGAGCGGGGGGGCTTCTATGAGCAGTTCTTC. Encoded protein: CASSQERGGFYEQFF. The V gene is TRBV4-3, the J gene TRBJ2-1, with 9 bases matching TRBD2. V gave up 0 bases and J gave up 8 bases; unmatched junction bases: 5. Germline CDR1 reads LGHNA; CDR2 reads YSLEER. The CDR3 spans 15 residues.

This chain connects TRBV6-5 to TRBJ2-4; D remains ambiguous. V gave up 10 bases and J gave up 3 bases, with 19 bases separating them. The V gene's germline CDR1 is MNHEY and CDR2 SVGAGI. The CDR3 covers 15 residues. This CDR3 is CATLTWPWGKNIQYF. The CDR3 coding sequence is TGTGCCACCCTGACTTGGCCCTGGGGCAAAAACATTCAGTACTTC.

This chain links TRBV10-3 with TRBJ2-1; D might be TRBD1 (6 bases). Trimming took 0 bases from V and 16 from J, leaving 19 bases between them. Germline loops: CDR1 ENHRY, CDR2 SYGVKD. CDR3 size: 14 residues. In DNA form, the CDR3 reads TGTGCCATCAGTGAGTCTATTCCGGGACACCGCTATTTCTTC. It codes for CAISESIPGHRYFF.

The gene calls are TRBV12-3 or TRBV12-4 and TRBJ2-2, with D possibly matching TRBD1 (5 bases). V lost 2 bases and J 5 bases, leaving 6 bases between the germline ends. The CDR3 extends over 13 amino acids. The CDR3 protein is CASSLRGTGELFF. CDR3 nucleotides: TGTGCCAGCAGTTTAAGGGGAACCGGGGAGCTGTTTTTT.

This sequence joins TRBV6-6 and TRBJ2-7, with D perhaps TRBD2 (6 bases). The V end was cut by 8 bases, the J end by 2 bases, with 19 bases between. CDR3 length: 15 residues. CDR1 is MNHNY and CDR2 is SVGAGI in the germline V gene (reference sequence). Here the CDR3 DNA reads TGTGCCAGCGGTTCTAGCGATATATCCACCTACGAGCAGTACGTC. It encodes CASGSSDISTYEQYV.

This chain connects TRBV20-1 to TRBJ1-3; the D gene is possibly TRBD1 (5 bases). The V gene's germline CDR1 is DFQATT and CDR2 SNEGSKA (reference sequence). The CDR3 runs to 14 residues. V gave up 3 bases and J gave up 6 bases, with 15 bases separating them. The CDR3 bases are TGCAGTGCTAGTAAGACAGTTGAGCAAAACACCATATATTTT. Protein: CSASKTVEQNTIYF.

The chain couples TRBV19 to TRBJ2-7, with D maybe TRBD1 (5 bases). Per the germline V gene, CDR1 is LNHDA and CDR2 is SQIVND (reference sequence). V dropped 1 base and J dropped 3 bases, with 7 bases sitting between them. The CDR3 spans 13 residues. Here the CDR3 DNA reads TGTGCCAGTAGTATAGGCAGGGACTACGAGCAGTACTTC. Its protein is CASSIGRDYEQYF.

This rearrangement joins TRBV5-5 to TRBJ1-2; D remains ambiguous. The V end was cut by 2 bases, the J end by 4 bases, with 9 bases between. There are 13 residues in the CDR3. Per the germline V gene, CDR1 is SGHKS and CDR2 is YYEKEE (reference sequence). In nucleotides, the CDR3 is TGTGCCAGCAGCTTAGAGGGCTCCTATGGCTACACCTTC. This translates into CASSLEGSYGYTF.

V usage is TRBV7-2 and J usage is TRBJ2-3, with D perhaps TRBD1 or TRBD2 (5 bases each). The CDR3 covers 15 residues. From germline, CDR1 is SGHTA and CDR2 FQGNSA. The V and J ends lost 4 bases and 2 bases respectively, with 13 bases between them. The CDR3 coding sequence is TGTGCCAGCAGCTGGGACGGGGTCTACACAGATACGCAGTATTTT. Residues: CASSWDGVYTDTQYF.

V gene TRBV7-2 combines with J gene TRBJ2-3, with 7 nucleotides matching TRBD2. The CDR3 covers 17 residues. Germline V gives CDR1 SGHTA, CDR2 FQGNSA. The junction had 9 bases not matched to a gene; V was cut back by 1 base and J by 2 bases. CDR3 sequence reads: CASSLEWSGALTDTQYF. The CDR3 nucleotides read TGTGCCAGCAGCTTAGAATGGAGCGGGGCCCTCACAGATACGCAGTATTTT.

The count of this clone is one. This chain connects TRBV11-2 to TRBJ2-3; tentatively, D is TRBD2 (6 bases). This CDR3 has 14 amino acids. Germline CDR1 is SGHAT and CDR2 is FQNNGV. Trimming took off 0 bases at V and 6 bases at J, with 10 bases between the two ends. The CDR3 region is CASSLEPGGDTQYF. In DNA form, the CDR3 reads TGTGCCAGCAGCTTAGAGCCAGGAGGGGATACGCAGTATTTT.

This chain links TRBV19 with TRBJ1-2, with D unclear. The CDR3 consists of 12 residues. CDR1 LNHDA and CDR2 SQIVND come from the germline V gene (reference sequence). V was trimmed by 8 bases and J by 5 bases, leaving 12 bases between them. As DNA, the CDR3 is TGTGCCAGTCTTACCCCCCCATATGGCTACACCTTC. It encodes CASLTPPYGYTF.

CDR3 sequence (DNA): TGTGCCAGCAGCTTAGAGGGCCCAGGGTGGCTTGAAGTTAGCAATCAGCCCCAGCATTTT. Translation: CASSLEGPGWLEVSNQPQHF. This chain connects TRBV11-3 to TRBJ1-5, with D perhaps TRBD1 (5 bases). V was trimmed by 0 bases and J by 0 bases, leaving 21 bases between them. The CDR3 is made up of 20 amino acids. CDR1 is SGHNT, CDR2 YENEEA, per germline.

The chain uses TRBV6-2 or TRBV6-3 and TRBJ2-7; no definite D call. CDR3 length: 13 residues. V lost 5 bases and J 4 bases, leaving 12 bases between the germline ends. The germline V gene encodes CDR1 MNHEY and CDR2 SVGEGT. In DNA, the CDR3 is TGTGCCAGCAGTATAGCTTCTGGGTACGAGCAGTACTTC. Its translation: CASSIASGYEQYF.

V gene TRBV5-4 combines with J gene TRBJ2-3; 9 positions agree with TRBD1. Unmatched junction bases numbered 6, after V lost 10 bases and J lost 3 bases. Germline CDR1 is SGHNT and CDR2 is YYREEE (reference sequence). The CDR3 length is 13 residues. The CDR3 protein is CASGGQGTDTQYF. The CDR3 nucleotides read TGTGCCTCCGGGGGACAGGGAACAGATACGCAGTATTTT.

The chain employs TRBV28 and TRBJ2-1, with 10 positions matching TRBD2. The ends lost 2 bases at V and 3 bases at J; junction bases unmatched: 1. Looked up from germline, CDR1 is MDHEN and CDR2 is SYDVKM. This CDR3 region has 15 residues. CDR3 nucleotide sequence: TGTGCCAGCAGTTTAACTAGCGGGGTCTACAATGAGCAGTTCTTC. This codes for CASSLTSGVYNEQFF.

The chain carries TRBV27 and TRBJ1-3, with D possibly being TRBD1 (6 bases). This CDR3 spans 13 amino acids. V was trimmed by 8 bases and J by 3 bases, leaving 11 bases between them. Germline loops: CDR1 MNHEY, CDR2 SMNVEV (reference sequence). CDR3 coding DNA: TGTGCCAGCTCACGGGACAATGGAAACACCATATATTTT. This encodes CASSRDNGNTIYF.

The chain carries TRBV15 and TRBJ1-6; D is uncertain. CDR1 is LNHNV and CDR2 is YYDKDF in the germline V gene (reference sequence). With 0 bases removed from V and 9 bases from J, the gap between germline ends came to 6 bases. There are 13 residues in the CDR3. CDR3 protein: CATSRDVLSPLHF. CDR3 sequence (DNA): TGTGCCACCAGCAGAGATGTACTTTCACCCCTCCACTTT.

This rearrangement joins TRBV5-5 to TRBJ2-1; TRBD2 matches at 11 bases. CDR3 length: 19 residues. Germline-derived CDR1 and CDR2 are SGHKS and YYEKEE (reference sequence). Germline trimming cut 4 bases from V and 1 base from J; bases unmatched to any gene: 13. CDR3 nucleotides: TGTGCCAGCAGCGAGGGGCTAGCGGGGGGCCCTCGGTCCTACAATGAGCAGTTCTTC. Its protein product is CASSEGLAGGPRSYNEQFF.

The genes are TRBV5-1 and TRBJ1-3; unclear D gene. Germline V lookup: CDR1 SGHRS, CDR2 YFSETQ. The CDR3 loop spans 14 amino acids. Trimming left V 0 bases short and J 10 bases short, with 14 bases between. The DNA of the CDR3 is TGCGCCAGCAGCTTGGAGGCTGAGGGTAGTACCATATATTTT. Protein sequence: CASSLEAEGSTIYF.

The genes are TRBV10-3 and TRBJ1-2; D uncertain. Looked up from germline, CDR1 is ENHRY and CDR2 is SYGVKD. This CDR3 has 12 amino acids. The V and J ends lost 2 bases and 7 bases respectively, with 8 bases between them. The CDR3 sequence: CAISEASLGYTF. In DNA, the CDR3 is TGTGCCATCAGTGAGGCTAGCCTTGGCTACACCTTC.

The chain recombines TRBV3-1 (or the pseudogene TRBV3-2) with TRBJ2-4; 8 bases are a match to TRBD1. CDR3 length equals 16 residues. The germline gives CDR1 LGHDT, CDR2 YNNKEL (reference sequence). The J segment lost 7 bases and the V segment lost 5 bases, leaving 13 bases of the junction unmatched. The CDR3: CASSTNPGQVLNIQYF. CDR3 DNA: TGTGCCAGCAGCACCAACCCGGGACAGGTGTTGAACATTCAGTACTTC.

The CDR3 DNA follows: TGTGCCAGCAGCGTAGTCTTGGGCCCAGGAAATGAGCAGTTCTTC. Protein product: CASSVVLGPGNEQFF. The chain links TRBV9 to TRBJ2-1, with unresolved D. The CDR3 is 15 amino acids. V was cut by 0 bases and J by 7 bases, with 14 bases left in between. Germline V CDR1 and CDR2: SGDLS, YYNGEE.

The V call is TRBV10-3, the J call TRBJ2-7, with D perhaps assigned TRBD1 or TRBD2 (5 bases each). V lost 2 bases and J 4 bases, leaving 15 bases between the germline ends. The CDR3 spans 15 residues. Germline assignment: CDR1 ENHRY and CDR2 SYGVKD. For the CDR3, the DNA is TGTGCCATCAGTGAGCCTCCGGGGCCGTCATACGAGCAGTACTTC. Translation: CAISEPPGPSYEQYF.